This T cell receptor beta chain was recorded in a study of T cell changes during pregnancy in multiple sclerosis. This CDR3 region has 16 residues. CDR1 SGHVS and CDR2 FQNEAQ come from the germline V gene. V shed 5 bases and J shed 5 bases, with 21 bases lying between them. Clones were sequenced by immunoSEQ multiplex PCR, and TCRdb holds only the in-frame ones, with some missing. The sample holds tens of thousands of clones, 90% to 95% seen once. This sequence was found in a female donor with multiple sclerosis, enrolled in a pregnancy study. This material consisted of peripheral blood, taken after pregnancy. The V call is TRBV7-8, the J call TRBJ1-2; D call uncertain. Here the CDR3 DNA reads TGTGCCAGCAGCCCAACGATCAGCGGGAATGGGTATGGCTACACCTTC. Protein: CASSPTISGNGYGYTF.